This is a list of T cell receptor beta chains from one sample in a study of T cells expressing NK-cell markers. TCRdb reprocessed the 5' RACE reads, keeping one entry per CDR3 protein, no DNA. The sample's table shows 150,000 to 180,000 distinct CDR3 sequences. Specimen: blood T cells: a sorted CD56 or NKG2C T cell subset, CD4+ or CD8+ T cells, or bulk PBMC T cells (not recorded which). These TCRs come from a woman aged 45-65 years in good health. Both conserved end residues are part of each CDR3. Fields, in order: V gene, J gene, CDR3 protein.

TRBV11-2	TRBJ2-1	CASSLGSGGREQFF
TRBV2	TRBJ2-5	CASSDGAGGLETQYF
TRBV7-9	TRBJ2-1	CASSLGGLAGANEQFF
TRBV24-1	TRBJ2-1	CATSDPHGSNEQFF
TRBV30	TRBJ2-3	CAWSLTGNTDTQYF
TRBV4-1	TRBJ2-3	CASSQAAYSSTDTQYF
TRBV27	TRBJ1-4	CASSLGVRGTNEKLFF
TRBV6-5	TRBJ2-7	CASSSSRALEQYF
TRBV7-8	TRBJ2-1	CASSKRDGGGTSGNEQFF
TRBV5-6	TRBJ2-5	CASGASGTQETQYF
TRBV19	TRBJ1-2	CASRRDVSHYGYTF
TRBV24-1	TRBJ2-7	CATSDLRAGSYEQYF
TRBV10-3	TRBJ2-6	CAISELPGSGANVLTF
TRBV12-3/TRBV12-4	TRBJ2-1	CASSFTGAGNEQFF
TRBV24-1	TRBJ2-5	CARRGGGETQYF
TRBV6-1	TRBJ2-3	CASAEGGTDTQYF
TRBV5-1	TRBJ2-3	CASSPTGPDTQYF
TRBV2	TRBJ2-1	CASNTLKAYNEQFF